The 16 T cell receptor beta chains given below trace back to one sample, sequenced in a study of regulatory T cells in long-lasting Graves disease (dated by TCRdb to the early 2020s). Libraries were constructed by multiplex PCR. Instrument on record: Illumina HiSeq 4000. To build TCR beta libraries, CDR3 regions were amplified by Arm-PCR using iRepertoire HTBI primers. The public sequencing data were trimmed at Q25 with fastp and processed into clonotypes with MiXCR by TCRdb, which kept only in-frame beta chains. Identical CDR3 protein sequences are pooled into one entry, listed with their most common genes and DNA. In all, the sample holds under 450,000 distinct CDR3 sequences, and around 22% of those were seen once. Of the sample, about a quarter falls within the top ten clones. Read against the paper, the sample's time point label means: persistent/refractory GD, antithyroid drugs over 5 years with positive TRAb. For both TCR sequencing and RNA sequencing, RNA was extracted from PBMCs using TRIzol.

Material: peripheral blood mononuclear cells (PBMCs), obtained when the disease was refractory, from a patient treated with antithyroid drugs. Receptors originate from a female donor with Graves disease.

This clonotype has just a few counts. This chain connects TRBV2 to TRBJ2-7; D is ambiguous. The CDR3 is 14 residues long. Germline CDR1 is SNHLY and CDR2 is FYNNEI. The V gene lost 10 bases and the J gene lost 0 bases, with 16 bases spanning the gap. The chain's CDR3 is CATRQGTISYEQYF. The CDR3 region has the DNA TGTGCCACCAGACAAGGCACCATCTCCTACGAGCAGTACTTC.

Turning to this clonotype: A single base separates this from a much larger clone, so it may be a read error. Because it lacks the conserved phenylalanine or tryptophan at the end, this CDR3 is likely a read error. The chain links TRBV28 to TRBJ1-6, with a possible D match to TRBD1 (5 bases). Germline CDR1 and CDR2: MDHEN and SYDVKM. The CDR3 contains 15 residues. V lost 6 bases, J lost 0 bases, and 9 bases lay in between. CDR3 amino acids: CASRGVSSYNSPLHY. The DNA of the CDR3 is TGTGCCAGCAGGGGGGTATCCTCCTATAATTCACCCCTCCACTAT.

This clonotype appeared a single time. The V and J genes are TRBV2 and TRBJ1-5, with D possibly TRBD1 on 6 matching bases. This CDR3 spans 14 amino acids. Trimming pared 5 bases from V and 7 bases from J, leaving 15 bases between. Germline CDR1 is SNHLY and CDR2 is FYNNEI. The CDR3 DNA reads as TGTGCCAGCAGTTCAACATACGGGGGCCAGCCCCAGCATTTT. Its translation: CASSSTYGGQPQHF.

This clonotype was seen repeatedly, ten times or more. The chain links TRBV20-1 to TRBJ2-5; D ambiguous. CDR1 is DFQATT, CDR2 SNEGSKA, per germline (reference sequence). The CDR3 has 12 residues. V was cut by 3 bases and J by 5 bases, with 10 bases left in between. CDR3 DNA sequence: TGCAGTGCTAGGGGATTCCACGAGACCCAGTACTTC. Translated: CSARGFHETQYF.

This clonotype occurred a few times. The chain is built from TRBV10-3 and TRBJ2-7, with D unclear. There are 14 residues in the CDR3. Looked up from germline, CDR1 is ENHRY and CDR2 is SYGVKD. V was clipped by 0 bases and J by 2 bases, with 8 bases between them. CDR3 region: CAISESVGTYEQYF. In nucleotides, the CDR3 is TGTGCCATCAGTGAGTCGGTCGGAACCTACGAGCAGTACTTC.

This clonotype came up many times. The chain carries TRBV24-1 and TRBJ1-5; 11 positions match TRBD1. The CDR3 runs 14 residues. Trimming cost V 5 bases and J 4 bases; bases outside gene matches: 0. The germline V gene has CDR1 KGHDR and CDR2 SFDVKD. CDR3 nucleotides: TGTGCCACCAGTGGGGACAGGGGGAATCAGCCCCAGCATTTT. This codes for CATSGDRGNQPQHF.

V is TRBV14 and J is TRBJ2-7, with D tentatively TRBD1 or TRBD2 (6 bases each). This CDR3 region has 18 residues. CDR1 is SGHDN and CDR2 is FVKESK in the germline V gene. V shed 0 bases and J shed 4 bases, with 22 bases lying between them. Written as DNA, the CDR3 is TGTGCCAGCAGCCAAGAATGGCCCAGGGGAGGCTTGGGATACGAGCAGTACTTC. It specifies CASSQEWPRGGLGYEQYF.

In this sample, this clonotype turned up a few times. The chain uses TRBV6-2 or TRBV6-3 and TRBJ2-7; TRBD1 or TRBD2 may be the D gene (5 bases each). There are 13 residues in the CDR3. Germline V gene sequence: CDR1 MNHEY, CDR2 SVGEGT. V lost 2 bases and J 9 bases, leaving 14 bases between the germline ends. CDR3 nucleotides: TGTGCCAGCAGTTACCAGGGAATCGAGGGGCAGTACTTC. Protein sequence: CASSYQGIEGQYF.

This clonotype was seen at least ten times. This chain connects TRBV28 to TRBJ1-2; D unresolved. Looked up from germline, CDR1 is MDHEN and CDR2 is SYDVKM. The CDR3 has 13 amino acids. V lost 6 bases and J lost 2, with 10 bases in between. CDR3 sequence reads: CASRTSGNYGYTF. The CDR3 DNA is TGTGCCAGCAGGACCTCCGGGAACTATGGCTACACCTTC.

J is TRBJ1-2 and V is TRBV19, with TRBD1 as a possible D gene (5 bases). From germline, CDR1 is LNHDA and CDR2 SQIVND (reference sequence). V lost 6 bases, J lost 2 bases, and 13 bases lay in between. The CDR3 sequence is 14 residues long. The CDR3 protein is CASRDTANNYGYTF. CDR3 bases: TGTGCCAGTAGGGACACAGCGAACAACTATGGCTACACCTTC.

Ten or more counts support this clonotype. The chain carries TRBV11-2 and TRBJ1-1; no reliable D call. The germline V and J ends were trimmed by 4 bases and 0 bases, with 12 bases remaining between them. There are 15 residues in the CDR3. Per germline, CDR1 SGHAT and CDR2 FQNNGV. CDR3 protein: CASSYMSDMNTEAFF. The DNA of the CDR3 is TGTGCCAGCAGCTACATGTCTGACATGAACACTGAAGCTTTCTTT.

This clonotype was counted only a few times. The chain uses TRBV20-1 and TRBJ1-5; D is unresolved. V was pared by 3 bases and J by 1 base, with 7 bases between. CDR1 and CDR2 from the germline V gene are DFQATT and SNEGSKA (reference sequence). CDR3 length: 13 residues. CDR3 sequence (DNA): TGCAGTGCTAGTTCGGGGAGCAATCAGCCCCAGCATTTT. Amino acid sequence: CSASSGSNQPQHF.

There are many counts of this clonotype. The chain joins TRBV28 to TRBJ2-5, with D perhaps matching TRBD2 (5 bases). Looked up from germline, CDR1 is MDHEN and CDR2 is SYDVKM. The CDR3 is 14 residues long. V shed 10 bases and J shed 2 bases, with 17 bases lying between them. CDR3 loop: CATGVSALQETQYF. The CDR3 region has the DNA TGTGCCACCGGGGTCTCTGCGTTACAAGAGACCCAGTACTTC.

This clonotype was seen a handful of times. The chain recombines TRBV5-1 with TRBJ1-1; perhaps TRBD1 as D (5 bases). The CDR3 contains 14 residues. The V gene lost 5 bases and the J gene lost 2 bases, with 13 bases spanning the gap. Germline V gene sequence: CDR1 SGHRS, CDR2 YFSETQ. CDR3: CASRFQGTNTEAFF. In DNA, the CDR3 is TGCGCCAGCAGGTTTCAGGGAACCAACACTGAAGCTTTCTTT.

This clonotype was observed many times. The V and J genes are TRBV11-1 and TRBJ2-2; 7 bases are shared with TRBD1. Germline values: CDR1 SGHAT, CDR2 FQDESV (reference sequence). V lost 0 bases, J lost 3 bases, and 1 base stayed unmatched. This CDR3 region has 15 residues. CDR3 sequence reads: CASSLADRDTGELFF. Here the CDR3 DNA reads TGTGCCAGCAGCTTAGCTGACAGGGACACCGGGGAGCTGTTTTTT. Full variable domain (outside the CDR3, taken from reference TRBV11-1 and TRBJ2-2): EAEVAQSPRYKITEKSQAVAFWCDPISGHATLYWYRQILGQGPELLVQFQDESVVDDSQLPKDRFSAERLKGVDSTLKIQPAELGDSAMYLCASSLADRDTGELFFGEGSRLTVL.

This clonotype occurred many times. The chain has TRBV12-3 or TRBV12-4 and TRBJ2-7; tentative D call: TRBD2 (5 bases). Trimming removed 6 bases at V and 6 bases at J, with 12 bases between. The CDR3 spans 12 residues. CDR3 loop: CASSAMRVEQYF. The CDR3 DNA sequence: TGTGCCAGCAGCGCGATGAGGGTCGAGCAGTACTTC.